This T cell receptor (beta chain) was documented in a study of blood T cell repertoires in COVID-19. Turning to the study itself: COVID-19 samples collected from the United States, Italy and Spain covered acute and convalescent phases.

This CDR3 contains 13 residues. Germline CDR1 MNHEY, CDR2 SVGAGI. Unmatched junction bases numbered 4, after V lost 6 bases and J lost 5 bases. How the authors handled the data: Amplifying reference gene primers gave estimates of nucleated cell counts. The assay was immunoSEQ multiplex PCR, and TCRdb's table has in-frame clones only and misses some. The DNA was the basis for D and trimming; V, J and clone size are from that table. The top ten clones hold roughly 15% of a sample with about 44,000 clones, 80% to 90% of them seen once. The sequenced sample was peripheral blood. The TCR sequence derives from a man between 65 and 80 years old with active COVID-19. This chain joins TRBV6-5 and TRBJ1-2; TRBD1 matches at 9 bases. DNA of the CDR3: TGTGCCAGCAGGGGACAGGGAGGTTATGGCTACACCTTC. Its translation is CASRGQGGYGYTF.